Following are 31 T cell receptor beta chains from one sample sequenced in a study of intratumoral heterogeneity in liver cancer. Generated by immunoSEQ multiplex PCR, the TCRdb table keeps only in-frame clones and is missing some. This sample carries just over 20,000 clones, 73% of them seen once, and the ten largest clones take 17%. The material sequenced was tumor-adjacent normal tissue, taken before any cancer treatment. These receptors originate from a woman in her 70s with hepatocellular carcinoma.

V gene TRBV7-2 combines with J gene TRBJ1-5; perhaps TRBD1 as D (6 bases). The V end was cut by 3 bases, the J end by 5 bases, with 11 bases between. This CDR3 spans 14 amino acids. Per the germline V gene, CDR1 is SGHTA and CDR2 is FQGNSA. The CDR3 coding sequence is TGTGCCAGCAGCTTCACAGGGATCGATCAGCCCCAGCATTTT. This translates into CASSFTGIDQPQHF.

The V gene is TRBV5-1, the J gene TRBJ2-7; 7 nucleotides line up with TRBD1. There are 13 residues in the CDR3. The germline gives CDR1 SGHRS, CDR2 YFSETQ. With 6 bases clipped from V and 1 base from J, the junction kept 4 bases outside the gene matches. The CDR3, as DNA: TGCGCCAGCAAGGGACAGTCGTCCTACGAGCAGTACTTC. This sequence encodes CASKGQSSYEQYF.

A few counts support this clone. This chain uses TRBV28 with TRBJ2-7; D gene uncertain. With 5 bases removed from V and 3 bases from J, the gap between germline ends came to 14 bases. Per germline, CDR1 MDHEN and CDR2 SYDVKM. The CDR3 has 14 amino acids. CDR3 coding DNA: TGTGCCAGCAGTCCACCAGACCTCCACTACGAGCAGTACTTC. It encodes CASSPPDLHYEQYF.

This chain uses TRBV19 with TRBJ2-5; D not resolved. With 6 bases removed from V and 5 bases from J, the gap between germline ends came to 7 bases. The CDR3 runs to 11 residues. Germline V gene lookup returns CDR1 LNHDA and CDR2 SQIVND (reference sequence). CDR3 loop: CASRGMETQYF. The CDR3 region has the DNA TGTGCCAGTAGGGGTATGGAGACCCAGTACTTC. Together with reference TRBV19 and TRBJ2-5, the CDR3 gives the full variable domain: DGGITQSPKYLFRKEGQNVTLSCEQNLNHDAMYWYRQDPGQGLRLIYYSQIVNDFQKGDIAEGYSVSREKKESFPLTVTSAQKNPTAFYLCASRGMETQYFGPGTRLLVL.

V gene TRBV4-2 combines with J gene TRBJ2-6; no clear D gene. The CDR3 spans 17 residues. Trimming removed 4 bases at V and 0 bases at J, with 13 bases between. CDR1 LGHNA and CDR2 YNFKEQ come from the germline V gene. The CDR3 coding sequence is TGTGCCAGCAGCCCCGATACCCCACCCTCTGGGGCCAACGTCCTGACTTTC. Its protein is CASSPDTPPSGANVLTF.

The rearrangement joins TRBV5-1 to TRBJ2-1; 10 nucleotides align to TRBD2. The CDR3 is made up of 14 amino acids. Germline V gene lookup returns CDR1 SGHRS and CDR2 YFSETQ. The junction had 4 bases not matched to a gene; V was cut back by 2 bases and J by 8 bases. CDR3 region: CASSFRTSGYEQFF. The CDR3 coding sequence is TGCGCCAGCAGCTTTCGGACTAGCGGTTATGAGCAGTTCTTC. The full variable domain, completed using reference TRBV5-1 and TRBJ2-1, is KAGVTQTPRYLIKTRGQQVTLSCSPISGHRSVSWYQQTPGQGLQFLFEYFSETQRNKGNFPGRFSGRQFSNSRSEMNVSTLELGDSALYLCASSFRTSGYEQFFGPGTRLTVL.

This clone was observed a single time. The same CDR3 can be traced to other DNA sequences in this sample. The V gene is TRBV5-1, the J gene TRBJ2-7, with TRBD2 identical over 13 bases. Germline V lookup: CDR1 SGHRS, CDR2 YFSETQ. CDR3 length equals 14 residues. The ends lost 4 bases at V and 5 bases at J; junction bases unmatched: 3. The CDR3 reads CASSLGLAGDEQYF. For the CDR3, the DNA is TGCGCCAGCAGCCTAGGACTAGCGGGAGACGAGCAGTACTTC.

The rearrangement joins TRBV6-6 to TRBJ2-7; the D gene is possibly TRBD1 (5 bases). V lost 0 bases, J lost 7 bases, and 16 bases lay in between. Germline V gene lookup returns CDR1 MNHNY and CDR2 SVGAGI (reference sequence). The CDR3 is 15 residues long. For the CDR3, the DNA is TGTGCCAGCAGTTACTCGGCAGGGATCCTTGGTGAGCAGTACTTC. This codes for CASSYSAGILGEQYF.

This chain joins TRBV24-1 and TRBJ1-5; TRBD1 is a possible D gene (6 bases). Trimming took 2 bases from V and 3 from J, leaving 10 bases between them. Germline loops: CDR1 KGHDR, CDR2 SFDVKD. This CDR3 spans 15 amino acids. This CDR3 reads CATSDSGTLNQPQHF. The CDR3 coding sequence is TGTGCCACCAGTGATTCCGGGACACTCAATCAGCCCCAGCATTTT.

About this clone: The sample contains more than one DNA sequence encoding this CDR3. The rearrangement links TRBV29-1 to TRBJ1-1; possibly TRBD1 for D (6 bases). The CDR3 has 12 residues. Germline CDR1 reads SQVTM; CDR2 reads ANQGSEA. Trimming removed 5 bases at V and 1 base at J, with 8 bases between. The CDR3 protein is CSVTRGNTEAFF. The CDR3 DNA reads TGCAGCGTTACCAGGGGGAACACTGAAGCTTTCTTT.

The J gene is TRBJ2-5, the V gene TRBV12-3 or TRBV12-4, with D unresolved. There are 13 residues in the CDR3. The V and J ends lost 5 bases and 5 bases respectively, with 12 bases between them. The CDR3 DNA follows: TGTGCCAGCAGTCCCGGCCGTGCGGAGACCCAGTACTTC. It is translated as CASSPGRAETQYF.

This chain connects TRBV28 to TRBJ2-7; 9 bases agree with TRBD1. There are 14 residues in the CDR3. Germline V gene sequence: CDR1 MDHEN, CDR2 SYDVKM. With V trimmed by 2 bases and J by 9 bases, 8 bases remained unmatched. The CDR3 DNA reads TGTGCCAGCAGTTTAGCGGGACAGGGACTCTGGCAGTACTTC. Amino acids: CASSLAGQGLWQYF.

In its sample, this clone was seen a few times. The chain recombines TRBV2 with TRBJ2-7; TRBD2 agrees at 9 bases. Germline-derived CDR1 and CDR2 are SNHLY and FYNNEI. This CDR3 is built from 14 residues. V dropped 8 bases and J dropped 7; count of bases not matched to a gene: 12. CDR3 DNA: TGTGCCAGCCAGACCGGGACTAGCTCCTTAGAGCAGTACTTC. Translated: CASQTGTSSLEQYF.

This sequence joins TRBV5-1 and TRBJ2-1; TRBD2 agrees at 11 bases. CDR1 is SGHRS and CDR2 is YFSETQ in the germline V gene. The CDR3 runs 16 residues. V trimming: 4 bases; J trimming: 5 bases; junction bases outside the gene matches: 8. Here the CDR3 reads CASSPTGTSGNNEQFF. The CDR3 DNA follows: TGCGCCAGCAGCCCCACCGGGACTAGCGGTAACAATGAGCAGTTCTTC.

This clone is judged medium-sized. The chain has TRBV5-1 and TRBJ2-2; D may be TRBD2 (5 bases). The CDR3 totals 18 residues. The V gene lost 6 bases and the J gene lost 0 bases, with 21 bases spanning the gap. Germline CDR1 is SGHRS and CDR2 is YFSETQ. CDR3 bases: TGCGCCAGCACTTACACTCCGCTCGGACTCTCGAACACCGGGGAGCTGTTTTTT. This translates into CASTYTPLGLSNTGELFF.

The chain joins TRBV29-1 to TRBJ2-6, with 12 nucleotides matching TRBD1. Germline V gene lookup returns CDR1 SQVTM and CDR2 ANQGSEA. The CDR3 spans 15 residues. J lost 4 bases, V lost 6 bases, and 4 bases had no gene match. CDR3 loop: CSVGQGALGANVLTF. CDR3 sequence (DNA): TGCAGCGTGGGACAGGGGGCGCTAGGGGCCAACGTCCTGACTTTC. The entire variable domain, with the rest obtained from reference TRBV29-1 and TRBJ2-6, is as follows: SAVISQKPSRDICQRGTSLTIQCQVDSQVTMMFWYRQQPGQSLTLIATANQGSEATYESGFVIDKFPISRPNLTFSTLTVSNMSPEDSSIYLCSVGQGALGANVLTFGAGSRLTVL.

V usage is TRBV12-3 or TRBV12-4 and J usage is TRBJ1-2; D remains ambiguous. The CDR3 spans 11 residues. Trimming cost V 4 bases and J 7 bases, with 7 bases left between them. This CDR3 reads CASSWKSGYTF. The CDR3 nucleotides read TGTGCCAGCAGTTGGAAAAGTGGCTACACCTTC.

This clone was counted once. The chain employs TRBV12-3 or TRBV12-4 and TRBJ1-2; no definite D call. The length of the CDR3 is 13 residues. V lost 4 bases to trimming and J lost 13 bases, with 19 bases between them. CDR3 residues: CASSSQTTRRCTF. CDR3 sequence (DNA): TGTGCCAGCAGTTCCCAAACTACCCGACGGTGCACCTTC.

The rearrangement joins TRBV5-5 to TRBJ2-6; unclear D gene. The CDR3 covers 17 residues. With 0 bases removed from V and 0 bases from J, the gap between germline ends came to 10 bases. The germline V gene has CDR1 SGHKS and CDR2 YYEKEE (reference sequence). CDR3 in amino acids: CASSLVGGNSGANVLTF. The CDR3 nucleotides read TGTGCCAGCAGCTTGGTAGGCGGAAACTCTGGGGCCAACGTCCTGACTTTC.

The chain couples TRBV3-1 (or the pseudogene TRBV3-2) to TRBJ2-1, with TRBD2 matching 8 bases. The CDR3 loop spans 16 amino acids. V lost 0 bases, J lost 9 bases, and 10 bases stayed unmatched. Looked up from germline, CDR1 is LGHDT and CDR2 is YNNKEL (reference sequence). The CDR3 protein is CASSQDLNGLAAEQFF. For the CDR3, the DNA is TGTGCCAGCAGCCAAGATCTGAATGGACTAGCTGCTGAGCAGTTCTTC.

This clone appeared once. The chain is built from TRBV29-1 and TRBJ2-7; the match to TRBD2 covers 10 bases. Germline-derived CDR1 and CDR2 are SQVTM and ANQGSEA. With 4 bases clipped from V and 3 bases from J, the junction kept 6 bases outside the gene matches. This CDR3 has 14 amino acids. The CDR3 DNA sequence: TGCAGCGTTGGGGCTAGCGGGGGCGGCTACGAGCAGTACTTC. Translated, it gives CSVGASGGGYEQYF.

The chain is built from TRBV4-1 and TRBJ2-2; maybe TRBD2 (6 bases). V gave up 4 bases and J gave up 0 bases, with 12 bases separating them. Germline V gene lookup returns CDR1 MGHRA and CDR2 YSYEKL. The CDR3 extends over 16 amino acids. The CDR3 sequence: CASSLTGTSNTGELFF. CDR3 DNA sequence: TGCGCCAGCAGCCTTACTGGGACTTCGAACACCGGGGAGCTGTTTTTT.

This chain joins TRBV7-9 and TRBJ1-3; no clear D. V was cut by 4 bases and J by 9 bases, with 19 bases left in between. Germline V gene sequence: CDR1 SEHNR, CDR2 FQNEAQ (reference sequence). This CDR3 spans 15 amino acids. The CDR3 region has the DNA TGTGCCAGCAGCTGGGGTGGGGAGGCGCATGGCACCATATATTTT. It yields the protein CASSWGGEAHGTIYF.

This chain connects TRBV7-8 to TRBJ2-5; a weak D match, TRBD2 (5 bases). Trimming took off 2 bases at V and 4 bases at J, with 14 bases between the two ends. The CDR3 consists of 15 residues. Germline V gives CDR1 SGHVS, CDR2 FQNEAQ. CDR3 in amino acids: CASSLSRPGGETQYF. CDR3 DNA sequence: TGTGCCAGCAGCTTATCCCGACCCGGAGGAGAGACCCAGTACTTC.

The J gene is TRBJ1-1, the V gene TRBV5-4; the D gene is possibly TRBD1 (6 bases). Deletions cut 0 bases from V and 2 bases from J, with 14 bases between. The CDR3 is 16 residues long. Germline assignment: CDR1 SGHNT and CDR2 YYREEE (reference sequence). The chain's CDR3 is CASSLVGGGGNTEAFF. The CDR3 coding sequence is TGTGCCAGCAGCTTGGTCGGGGGAGGGGGAAACACTGAAGCTTTCTTT. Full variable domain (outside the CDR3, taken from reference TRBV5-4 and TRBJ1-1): ETGVTQSPTHLIKTRGQQVTLRCSSQSGHNTVSWYQQALGQGPQFIFQYYREEENGRGNFPPRFSGLQFPNYSSELNVNALELDDSALYLCASSLVGGGGNTEAFFGQGTRLTVV.

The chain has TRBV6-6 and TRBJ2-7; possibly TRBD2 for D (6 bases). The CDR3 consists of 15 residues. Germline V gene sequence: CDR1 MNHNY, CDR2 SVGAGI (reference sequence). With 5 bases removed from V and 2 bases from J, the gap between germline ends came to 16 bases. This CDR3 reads CASSRGNSGTYEQYF. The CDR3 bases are TGTGCCAGCAGTCGAGGGAATAGCGGAACCTACGAGCAGTACTTC.

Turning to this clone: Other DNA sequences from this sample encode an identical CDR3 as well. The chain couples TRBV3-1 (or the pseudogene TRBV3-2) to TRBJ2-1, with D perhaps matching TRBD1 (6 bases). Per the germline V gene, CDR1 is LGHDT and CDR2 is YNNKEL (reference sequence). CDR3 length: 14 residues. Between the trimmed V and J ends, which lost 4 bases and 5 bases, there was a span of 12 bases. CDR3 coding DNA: TGTGCCAGCAGCCGCACAGGGTCCAACAATGAGCAGTTCTTC. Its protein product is CASSRTGSNNEQFF.

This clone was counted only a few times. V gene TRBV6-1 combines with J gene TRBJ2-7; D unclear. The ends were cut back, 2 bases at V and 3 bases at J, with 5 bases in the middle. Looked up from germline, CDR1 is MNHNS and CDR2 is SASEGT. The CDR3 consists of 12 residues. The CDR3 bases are TGTGCCAGCAGTGAAAGACTCTACGAGCAGTACTTC. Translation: CASSERLYEQYF.

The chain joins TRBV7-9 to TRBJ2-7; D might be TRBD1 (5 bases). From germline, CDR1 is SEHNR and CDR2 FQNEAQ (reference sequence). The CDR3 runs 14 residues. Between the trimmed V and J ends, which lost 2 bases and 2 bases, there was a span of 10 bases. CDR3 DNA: TGTGCCAGCAGCTTATCAGGGATGGCCTACGAGCAGTACTTC. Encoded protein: CASSLSGMAYEQYF.

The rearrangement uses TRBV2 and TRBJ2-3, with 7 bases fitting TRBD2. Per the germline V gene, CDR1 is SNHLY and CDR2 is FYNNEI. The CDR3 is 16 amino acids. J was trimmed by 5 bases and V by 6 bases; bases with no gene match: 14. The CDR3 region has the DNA TGTGCCAGCAGCGCTGGGGCTGCGGGGGATTTAGATACGCAGTATTTT. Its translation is CASSAGAAGDLDTQYF.

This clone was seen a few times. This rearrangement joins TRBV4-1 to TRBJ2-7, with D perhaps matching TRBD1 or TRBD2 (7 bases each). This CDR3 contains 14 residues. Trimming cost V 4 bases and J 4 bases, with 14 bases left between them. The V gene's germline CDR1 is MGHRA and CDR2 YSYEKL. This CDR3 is CASSLGQGGYEQYF. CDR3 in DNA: TGCGCCAGCAGCCTCGGCCAGGGGGGGTACGAGCAGTACTTC.